This T cell receptor (beta chain) was observed in a study of OX40 agonist ivuxolimab in advanced cancers. Findings and caveats of the study: The specificity for antigen of the expanded peripheral T cells was not determined. In general, CD8+ T cells held more expanded clones than CD4+ did, on average.

Concerning this clone: The antigen remains undetermined.

Per the germline V gene, CDR1 is MDHEN and CDR2 is SYDVKM. The V and J ends lost 7 bases and 7 bases, in that order; junction bases with no gene match: 6. The CDR3 consists of 13 residues. Sequencing used immunoSEQ multiplex PCR; TCRdb keeps in-frame clones, though not all of them. Among tens of thousands of clones listed, more than 70% were seen once. The chain combines TRBV28 with TRBJ2-1, with 8 nucleotides matching TRBD1. The input for sequencing was CD4+ or CD8+ T cells sorted from blood, taken in a trial of the OX40 agonist ivuxolimab. The clonotype originates from an adult with an advanced solid tumor such as melanoma, head and neck, liver or kidney cancer. Here the CDR3 reads CASTHRGRNEQFF. In DNA form, the CDR3 reads TGTGCCAGCACCCACAGGGGGAGAAATGAGCAGTTCTTC.